The rows below give T cell receptor beta chains drawn from one sample of a study of cytomegalovirus exposure and HLA in healthy donors. Here immunoSEQ multiplex PCR was the method, and the copy in TCRdb shows in-frame clones only, minus some. The data hold approximately 220,000 clones, with 75% to 80% observed a single time. Sequencing used PBMCs. These receptors were obtained from a young man in good health and CMV-seronegative. CDR3s include the opening cysteine and the closing phenylalanine or tryptophan. A D gene is named only where the DNA matches it firmly. Clone sizes are given selectively: once, few, many, or a class where the clone is expanded.

j_gene | d_gene | v_gene | abundance | CDR3aa | CDR3nt
TRBJ2-5 | TRBD2 | TRBV27 | once | CASSLLRTSGGPQYF | TGTGCCAGCAGTTTACTAAGGACTAGCGGGGGCCCGCAGTACTTC
TRBJ2-5 | NA | TRBV7-9 | NA | CASSLVGSSQETQYF | TGTGCCAGCAGCTTAGTAGGTAGCAGCCAAGAGACCCAGTACTTC
TRBJ1-5 | NA | TRBV6-5 | NA | CASRAQDQPQHF | TGTGCCAGCAGGGCTCAGGATCAGCCCCAGCATTTT
TRBJ1-1 | NA | TRBV6-6 | NA | CASSYPSQVNTEAFF | TGTGCCAGCAGTTACCCCTCCCAGGTGAACACTGAAGCTTTCTTT
TRBJ1-3 | TRBD1 | TRBV7-8 | once | CASQGVHGSGNTIYF | TGTGCCAGCCAGGGGGTACACGGGTCTGGAAACACCATATATTTT
TRBJ2-2 | NA | TRBV7-9 | NA | CASSPRPDRDYTGELFF | TGTGCCAGCAGCCCGCGCCCTGACCGGGACTACACCGGGGAGCTGTTTTTT
TRBJ2-4 | TRBD1 | TRBV30 | NA | CAWSEGQALAKNIQYF | TGTGCCTGGAGTGAGGGACAGGCTCTAGCCAAAAACATTCAGTACTTC
TRBJ2-5 | NA | TRBV29-1 | NA | CSGHREETQYF | TGCAGCGGCCACAGGGAAGAGACCCAGTACTTC
TRBJ1-2 | TRBD1 | TRBV2 | NA | CASTSQGQSNYGYTF | TGTGCCAGCACCAGCCAGGGACAGAGTAACTATGGCTACACCTTC
TRBJ2-1 | NA | TRBV5-1 | NA | CASSLLAGGNNEQFF | TGCGCCAGCAGCTTGCTGGCCGGGGGTAACAATGAGCAGTTCTTC
TRBJ2-5 | TRBD1 | TRBV6-1 | NA | CASTNMGQPTETQYF | TGTGCCAGCACTAATATGGGACAGCCAACGGAGACCCAGTACTTC
TRBJ1-3 | NA | TRBV4-1 | few | CASSPDGVNTIYF | TGCGCCAGCAGCCCTGACGGGGTTAACACCATATATTTT
TRBJ2-1 | NA | TRBV10-3 | few | CAITSQGTGSYNEQFF | TGTGCCATCACCAGCCAGGGTACGGGCTCCTACAATGAGCAGTTCTTC
TRBJ2-7 | TRBD1 | TRBV25-1 | NA | CASSGSWTGEYEQYF | TGTGCCAGCAGCGGGTCGTGGACAGGAGAGTACGAGCAGTACTTC
TRBJ2-1 | TRBD1 | TRBV7-8 | NA | CASTPNGTAYSYNEQFF | TGTGCCAGCACCCCCAACGGGACAGCGTACTCCTACAATGAGCAGTTCTTC
TRBJ1-1 | TRBD1 | TRBV13 | NA | CASSTGGGTEAFF | TGTGCCAGCTCGACAGGGGGCGGAACTGAAGCTTTCTTT
TRBJ2-7 | NA | TRBV5-1 | NA | CASSLAGVYEQYF | TGCGCCAGCAGCTTGGCCGGGGTCTACGAGCAGTACTTC
TRBJ1-1 | NA | TRBV30 | NA | CAWSVGEGTEAFF | TGTGCCTGGAGTGTAGGGGAGGGCACTGAAGCTTTCTTT
TRBJ1-2 | NA | TRBV28 | NA | CASSSQGMGTNYGYTF | TGTGCCAGCAGTTCCCAGGGAATGGGAACGAACTATGGCTACACCTTC
TRBJ1-5 | TRBD1 | TRBV7-7 | NA | CASSHRTGAGQPQHF | TGTGCTAGCAGCCACCGGACAGGGGCAGGTCAGCCCCAGCATTTT
TRBJ1-5 | NA | TRBV18 | once | CASSPWGGNNQPQHF | TGTGCCAGCTCACCATGGGGCGGGAACAATCAGCCCCAGCATTTT
TRBJ2-6 | TRBD2 | TRBV18 | NA | CASSPTPTSAALSGANVLTF | TGTGCCAGCTCACCAACGCCCACTAGCGCCGCCCTCTCTGGGGCCAACGTCCTGACTTTC
TRBJ2-7 | NA | TRBV6-5 | NA | CASRGPYDEQYF | TGTGCCAGCCGCGGGCCGTACGACGAGCAGTACTTC
TRBJ2-7 | TRBD1 | TRBV29-1 | NA | CSVEPQGPPYEQYF | TGCAGCGTTGAACCACAGGGGCCCCCCTACGAGCAGTACTTC
TRBJ2-7 | TRBD1 | TRBV7-9 | once | CASSHPRRQGSYEQYF | TGTGCCAGCAGCCACCCCCGCCGACAGGGGTCCTACGAGCAGTACTTC
TRBJ2-5 | NA | TRBV10-3 | NA | CAIRNRDQETQYF | TGTGCCATCAGGAACAGGGACCAAGAGACCCAGTACTTC
TRBJ1-1 | NA | TRBV5-6 | NA | CASSLRGGVLTFF | TGTGCCAGCAGCTTAAGGGGGGGCGTTTTGACTTTCTTT
TRBJ2-1 | TRBD2 | TRBV7-9 | NA | CASSNPGLEDNEQFF | TGTGCCAGCAGCAATCCGGGACTAGAGGACAATGAGCAGTTCTTC
TRBJ2-3 | TRBD2 | TRBV28 | NA | CASSLGVGRAVLRGDTQYF | TGTGCCAGCAGTTTAGGAGTCGGGAGGGCCGTCCTCCGGGGAGATACGCAGTATTTT
TRBJ2-3 | NA | TRBV7-8 | NA | CASTGEATPSTDTQYF | TGTGCCAGCACGGGGGAGGCGACTCCGAGCACAGATACGCAGTATTTT
TRBJ2-7 | TRBD1 | TRBV10-2 | NA | CASSPSGGYEQYF | TGCGCCAGCAGTCCCTCAGGGGGCTACGAGCAGTACTTC
TRBJ2-1 | TRBD2 | TRBV7-6 | NA | CASSFRGGADEQFF | TGTGCCAGCAGCTTCCGCGGGGGGGCCGATGAGCAGTTCTTC
TRBJ2-1 | TRBD1 | TRBV11-3 | once | CASSYRDRGLYNEQFF | TGTGCCAGCAGCTACCGGGACAGGGGGCTGTACAATGAGCAGTTCTTC
TRBJ2-7 | NA | TRBV5-6 | NA | CASSSRQAPTYEQYF | TGTGCCAGCAGCTCCCGACAGGCCCCAACCTACGAGCAGTACTTC
TRBJ1-1 | TRBD1 | TRBV6-6 | NA | CASSTGQFLNTEAFF | TGTGCCAGCAGTACGGGACAGTTCTTGAACACTGAAGCTTTCTTT
TRBJ2-1 | NA | TRBV9 | NA | CASSPRTPSSSYNEQFF | TGTGCCAGCAGCCCCCGGACTCCTTCTAGCTCCTACAATGAGCAGTTCTTC
TRBJ1-2 | NA | TRBV6-5 | few | CASRPRTGGVGYTF | TGTGCCAGCAGACCCCGAACCGGGGGGGTAGGCTACACCTTC